One T cell receptor (beta chain) is described in this entry. Its matching antigen is unknown. This specimen comes from a study of blood T cells in healthy people across ages. Study outcomes and limitations: Diversity figures derived from one million T cells were judged to underestimate the true value. Diversity of TCR beta per million T cells declined in a roughly linear way with age.

Each donor gave approximately 9.5 milliliters of peripheral blood. CDR3 length equals 12 residues. V was shortened by 4 bases and J by 5 bases, with 9 bases between the two germline ends. Germline loops: CDR1 ENHRY, CDR2 SYGVKD. Primed by a sample-barcoded 5' primer and a J-beta primer mix, a second PCR proceeded for 7 to 11 cycles. MiXCR was run by TCRdb on the 5' RACE reads, yielding one entry per CDR3 protein. The table shows 1.2 million to 1.5 million distinct CDR3 sequences, with roughly 59% occurring only once. This chain joins TRBV10-3 and TRBJ2-7; unclear D gene. This TCR was recovered from a man between 18 and 29 years old in good health. Sequenced: blood. DNA for the CDR3: TGTGCCATCAGTGTGAAGGTTGACGAGCAGTACTTC. Residues: CAISVKVDEQYF.